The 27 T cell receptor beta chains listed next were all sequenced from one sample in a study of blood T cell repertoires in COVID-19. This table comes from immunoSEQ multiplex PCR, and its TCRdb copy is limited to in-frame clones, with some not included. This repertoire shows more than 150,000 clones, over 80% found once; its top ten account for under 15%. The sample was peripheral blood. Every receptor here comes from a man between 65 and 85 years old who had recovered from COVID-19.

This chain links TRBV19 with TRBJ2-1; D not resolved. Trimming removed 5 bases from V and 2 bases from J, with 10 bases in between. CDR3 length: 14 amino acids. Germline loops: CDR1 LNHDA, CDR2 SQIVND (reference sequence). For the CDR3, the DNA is TGTGCCAGTAGTCCAACCGGTCCCTACAATGAGCAGTTCTTC. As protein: CASSPTGPYNEQFF.

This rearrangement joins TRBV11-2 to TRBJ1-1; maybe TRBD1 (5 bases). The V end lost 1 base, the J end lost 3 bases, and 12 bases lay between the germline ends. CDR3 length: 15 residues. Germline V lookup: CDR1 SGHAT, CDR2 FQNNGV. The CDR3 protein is CASSLGRGRDTEAFF. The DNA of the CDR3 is TGTGCCAGCAGCTTAGGGAGGGGAAGGGACACTGAAGCTTTCTTT.

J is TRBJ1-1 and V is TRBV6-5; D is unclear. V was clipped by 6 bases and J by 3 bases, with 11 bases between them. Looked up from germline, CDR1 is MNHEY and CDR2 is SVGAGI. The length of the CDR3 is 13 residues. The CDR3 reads CASSLTPYTEAFF. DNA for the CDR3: TGTGCCAGCAGCCTGACACCCTACACTGAAGCTTTCTTT.

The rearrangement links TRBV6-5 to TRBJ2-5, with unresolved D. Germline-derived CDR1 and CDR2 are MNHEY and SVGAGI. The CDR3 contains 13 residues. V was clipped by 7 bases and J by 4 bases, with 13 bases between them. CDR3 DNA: TGTGCCAGCACCAACTTCGGTTCAGAGACCCAGTACTTC. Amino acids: CASTNFGSETQYF.

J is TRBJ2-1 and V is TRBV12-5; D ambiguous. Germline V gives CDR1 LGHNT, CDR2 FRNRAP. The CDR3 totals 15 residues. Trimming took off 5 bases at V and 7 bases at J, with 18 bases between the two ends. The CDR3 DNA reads TGTGCTAGTGGTCCTCAGAGGCGGTCTAGGAATGAGCAGTTCTTC. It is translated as CASGPQRRSRNEQFF.

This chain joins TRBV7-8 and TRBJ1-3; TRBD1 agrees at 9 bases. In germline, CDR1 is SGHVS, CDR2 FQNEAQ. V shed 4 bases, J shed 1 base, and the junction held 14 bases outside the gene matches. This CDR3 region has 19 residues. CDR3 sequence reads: CASSSTFGQGIYSGNTIYF. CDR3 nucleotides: TGTGCCAGCAGCTCGACCTTTGGACAGGGGATATATTCTGGAAACACCATATATTTT.

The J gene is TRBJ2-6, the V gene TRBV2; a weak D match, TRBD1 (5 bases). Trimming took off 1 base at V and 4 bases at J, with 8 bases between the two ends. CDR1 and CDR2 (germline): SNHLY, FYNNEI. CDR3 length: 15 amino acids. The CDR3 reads CASSEGGAGANVLTF. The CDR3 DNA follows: TGTGCCAGCAGTGAAGGGGGCGCCGGGGCCAACGTCCTGACTTTC.

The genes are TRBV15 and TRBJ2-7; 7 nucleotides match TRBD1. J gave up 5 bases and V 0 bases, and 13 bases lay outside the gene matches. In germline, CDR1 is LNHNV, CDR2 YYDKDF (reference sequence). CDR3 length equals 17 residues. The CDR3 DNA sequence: TGTGCCACCAGCAGAGATGGGTGGGGCAGGGGGAAACACGAGCAGTACTTC. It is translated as CATSRDGWGRGKHEQYF.

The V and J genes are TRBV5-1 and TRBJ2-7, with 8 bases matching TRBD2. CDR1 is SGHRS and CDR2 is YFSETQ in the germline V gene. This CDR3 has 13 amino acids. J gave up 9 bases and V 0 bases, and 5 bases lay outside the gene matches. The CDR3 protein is CASSLDAGGTQYF. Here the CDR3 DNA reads TGCGCCAGCAGCTTGGACGCGGGAGGAACGCAGTACTTC. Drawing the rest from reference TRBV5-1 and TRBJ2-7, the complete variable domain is KAGVTQTPRYLIKTRGQQVTLSCSPISGHRSVSWYQQTPGQGLQFLFEYFSETQRNKGNFPGRFSGRQFSNSRSEMNVSTLELGDSALYLCASSLDAGGTQYFGPGTRLTVT.

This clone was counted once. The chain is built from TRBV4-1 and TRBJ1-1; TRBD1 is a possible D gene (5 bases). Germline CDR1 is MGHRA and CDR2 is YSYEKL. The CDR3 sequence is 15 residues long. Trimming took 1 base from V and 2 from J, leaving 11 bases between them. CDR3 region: CASSQGGTGNTEAFF. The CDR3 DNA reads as TGCGCCAGCAGCCAAGGAGGTACAGGTAACACTGAAGCTTTCTTT.

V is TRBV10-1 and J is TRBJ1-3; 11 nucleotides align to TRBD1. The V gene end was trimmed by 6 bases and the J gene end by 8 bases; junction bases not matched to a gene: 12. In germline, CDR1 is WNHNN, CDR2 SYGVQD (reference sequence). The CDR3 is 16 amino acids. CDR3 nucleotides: TGCGCCAGCAGCGTCGGACAGGGGGCAGGAGGAGACACCATATATTTT. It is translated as CASSVGQGAGGDTIYF.

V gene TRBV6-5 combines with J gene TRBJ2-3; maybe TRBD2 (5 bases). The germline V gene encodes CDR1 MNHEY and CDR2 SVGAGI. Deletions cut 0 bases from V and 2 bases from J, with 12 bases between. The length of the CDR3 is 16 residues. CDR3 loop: CASSYSHLEVTDTQYF. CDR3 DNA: TGTGCCAGCAGTTACTCGCACTTGGAGGTCACAGATACGCAGTATTTT.

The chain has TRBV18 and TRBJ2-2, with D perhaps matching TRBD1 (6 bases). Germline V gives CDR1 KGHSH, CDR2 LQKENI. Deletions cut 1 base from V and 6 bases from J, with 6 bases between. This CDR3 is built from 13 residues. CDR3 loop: CASSPQGAGELFF. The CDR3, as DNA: TGTGCCAGCTCACCACAGGGGGCCGGGGAGCTGTTTTTT.

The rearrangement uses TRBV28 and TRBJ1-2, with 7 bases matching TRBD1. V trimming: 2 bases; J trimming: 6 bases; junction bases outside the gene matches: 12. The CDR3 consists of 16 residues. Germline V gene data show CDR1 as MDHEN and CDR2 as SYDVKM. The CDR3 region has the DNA TGTGCCAGCAGTTTAGGGGGTGTAGGGGGCGCGGATGGCTACACCTTC. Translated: CASSLGGVGGADGYTF.

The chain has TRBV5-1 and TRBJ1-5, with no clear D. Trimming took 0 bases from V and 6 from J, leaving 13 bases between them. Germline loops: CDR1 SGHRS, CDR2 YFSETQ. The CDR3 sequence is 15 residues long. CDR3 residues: CASSLVGGSGQPQHF. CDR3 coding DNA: TGCGCCAGCAGCTTGGTAGGAGGGTCTGGTCAGCCCCAGCATTTT.

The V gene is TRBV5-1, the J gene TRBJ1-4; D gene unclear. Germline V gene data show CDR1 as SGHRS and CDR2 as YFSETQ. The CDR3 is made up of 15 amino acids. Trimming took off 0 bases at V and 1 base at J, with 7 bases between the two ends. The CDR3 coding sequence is TGCGCCAGCAGCTTGGTCCGAGGAACTAATGAAAAACTGTTTTTT. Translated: CASSLVRGTNEKLFF.

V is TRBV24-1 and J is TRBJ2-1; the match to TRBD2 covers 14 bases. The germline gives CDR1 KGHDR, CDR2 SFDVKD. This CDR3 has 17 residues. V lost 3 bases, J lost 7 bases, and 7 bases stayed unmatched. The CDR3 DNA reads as TGTGCCACCAGTGATGCGCCGGGACTAGCGGGAGTTAATGAGCAGTTCTTC. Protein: CATSDAPGLAGVNEQFF.

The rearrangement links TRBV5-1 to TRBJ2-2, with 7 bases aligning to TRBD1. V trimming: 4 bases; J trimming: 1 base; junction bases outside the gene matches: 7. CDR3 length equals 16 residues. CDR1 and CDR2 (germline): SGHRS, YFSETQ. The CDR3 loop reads CASSQTGSVNTGELFF. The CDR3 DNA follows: TGCGCCAGCAGCCAGACAGGGTCGGTGAACACCGGGGAGCTGTTTTTT.

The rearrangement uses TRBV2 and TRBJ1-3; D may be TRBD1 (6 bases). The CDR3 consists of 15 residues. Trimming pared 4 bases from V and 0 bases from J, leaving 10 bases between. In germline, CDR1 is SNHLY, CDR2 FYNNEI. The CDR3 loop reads CASSAGVNSGNTIYF. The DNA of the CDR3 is TGTGCCAGCAGTGCAGGGGTCAACTCTGGAAACACCATATATTTT.

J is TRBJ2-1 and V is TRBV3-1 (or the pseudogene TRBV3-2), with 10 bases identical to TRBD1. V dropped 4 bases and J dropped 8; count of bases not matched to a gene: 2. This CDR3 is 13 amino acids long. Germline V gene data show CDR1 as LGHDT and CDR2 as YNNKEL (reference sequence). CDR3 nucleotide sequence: TGTGCCAGCAGCCCGACAGGGGGCCATGAGCAGTTCTTC. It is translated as CASSPTGGHEQFF.

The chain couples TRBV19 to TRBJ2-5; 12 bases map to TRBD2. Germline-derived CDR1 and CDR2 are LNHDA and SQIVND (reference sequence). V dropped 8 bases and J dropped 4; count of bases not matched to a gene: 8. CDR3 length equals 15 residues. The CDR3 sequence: CASAGLAGIGETQYF. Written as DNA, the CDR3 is TGTGCCAGTGCCGGACTAGCGGGGATCGGAGAGACCCAGTACTTC.

CDR3 nucleotides: TGTGCCACCAGTGATTTGCGGGCTAGCGGGAAAGGGAACACGAAAGATACGCAGTATTTT. Its translation is CATSDLRASGKGNTKDTQYF. This rearrangement joins TRBV24-1 to TRBJ2-3; 9 nucleotides match TRBD2. The CDR3 runs 20 residues. V was clipped by 0 bases and J by 5 bases; unmatched bases: 17. Germline CDR1 KGHDR, CDR2 SFDVKD.

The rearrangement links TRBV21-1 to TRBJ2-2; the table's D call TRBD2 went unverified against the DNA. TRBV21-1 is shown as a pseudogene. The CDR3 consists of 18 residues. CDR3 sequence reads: CASSNLYGGDRNTGELFF. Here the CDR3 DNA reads TGTGCCAGCAGCAACCTTTACGGGGGGGACCGGAACACCGGGGAGCTGTTTTTT.

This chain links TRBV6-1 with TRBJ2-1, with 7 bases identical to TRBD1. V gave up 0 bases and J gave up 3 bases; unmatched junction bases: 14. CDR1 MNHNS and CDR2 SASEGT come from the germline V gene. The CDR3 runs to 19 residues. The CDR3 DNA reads TGTGCCAGCAGTGAAGCGTTAGACAGGGCGGAAAAAAGCTACAATGAGCAGTTCTTC. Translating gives CASSEALDRAEKSYNEQFF.

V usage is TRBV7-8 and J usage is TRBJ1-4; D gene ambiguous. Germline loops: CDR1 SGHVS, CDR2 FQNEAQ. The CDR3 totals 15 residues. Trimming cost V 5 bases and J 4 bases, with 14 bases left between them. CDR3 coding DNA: TGTGCCAGCAGCCCCGCGGACTCCCGTAATGAAAAACTGTTTTTT. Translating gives CASSPADSRNEKLFF. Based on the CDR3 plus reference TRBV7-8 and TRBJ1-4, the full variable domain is GAGVSQSPRYKVAKRGQDVALRCDPISGHVSLFWYQQALGQGPEFLTYFQNEAQLDKSGLPSDRFFAERPEGSVSTLKIQRTQQEDSAVYLCASSPADSRNEKLFFGSGTQLSVL.

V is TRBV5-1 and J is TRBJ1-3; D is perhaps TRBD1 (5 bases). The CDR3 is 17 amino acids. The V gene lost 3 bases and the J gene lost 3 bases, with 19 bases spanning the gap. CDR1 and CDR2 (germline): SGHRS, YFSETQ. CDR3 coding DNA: TGCGCCAGCAGCTACGCCGGGGGGAGAGAGAGTGGAAACACCATATATTTT. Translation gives CASSYAGGRESGNTIYF.

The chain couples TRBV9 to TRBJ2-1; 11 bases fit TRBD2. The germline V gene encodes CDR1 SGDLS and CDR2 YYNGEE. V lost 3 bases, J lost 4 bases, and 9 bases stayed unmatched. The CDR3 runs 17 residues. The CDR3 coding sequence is TGTGCCAGCAGCGCCCGGGGTAGCGGGAGGGCATACAATGAGCAGTTCTTC. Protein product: CASSARGSGRAYNEQFF.